The T cell receptor beta chain under discussion was sequenced for a study of T cells in localized non-small cell lung cancer. TCRdb keeps only in-frame clones here, not all; method: immunoSEQ multiplex PCR. The sample holds about a thousand clones, about 30% seen once. Material: lung tumor tissue, obtained before any cancer treatment. The origin of this receptor is a woman aged 40 to 75 with stage I squamous cell lung carcinoma.

Here the CDR3 DNA reads TGTGCCAGCAGCTTACCACGAAACTCTGGGGCCAACGTCCTGACTTTC. As protein: CASSLPRNSGANVLTF. V gene TRBV11-3 combines with J gene TRBJ2-6; no firm D call. Trimming shortened V by 2 bases and J by 0 bases, and 8 bases separated the two germline ends. CDR1 and CDR2 from the germline V gene are SGHNT and YENEEA. This CDR3 contains 16 residues.